This T cell receptor (beta chain) derives from a study of blood T cell repertoires in COVID-19. Overall study: The samples span acute and convalescent COVID-19 from the United States, Italy and Spain. From T cells, B-cell-depleted T cells, or PBMCs came the material, which was cDNA or gDNA.

Looked up from germline, CDR1 is LNHDA and CDR2 is SQIVND (reference sequence). Germline trimming cut 5 bases from V and 0 bases from J; bases unmatched to any gene: 3. The CDR3 is 14 amino acids. Original methodology: Amplification of reference gene primers provided the estimated nucleated cell counts. Measured with immunoSEQ multiplex PCR; TCRdb has only the in-frame clones, and not every one. D and trimming were read from the DNA, whereas the V and J calls and clone size are those reported in that table. The sample has fewer than 60,000 clones, around 80% seen once. The material sequenced was peripheral blood. The rearrangement uses TRBV19 and TRBJ1-1; 7 bases map to TRBD1. This clonotype was sampled from a man aged 30 to 39 with COVID-19, enrolled during active disease. The CDR3 spells CASSETGLNTEAFF. The CDR3 nucleotides read TGTGCCAGTAGTGAGACAGGGCTGAACACTGAAGCTTTCTTT.